A single sample is the source of the 17 T cell receptor beta chains below, sequenced in a study of blood T cell repertoires in COVID-19 (TCRdb year 2020). Library preparation used the immunoSEQ multiplex PCR assay. TCRdb stores this immuneACCESS table with in-frame sequences only. Part of the clones is absent; in the studies checked, under half of the shortfall reflects unresolved V genes, and no reason is known for the rest. This sample comprises 150,000 to 190,000 clones, roughly 88% of them detected only once. The ten largest account for 9.8% of the sample. What was sequenced was peripheral blood. These TCRs come from a woman aged 45-60 years with acute or convalescent COVID-19.

The chain uses TRBV3-1 (or the pseudogene TRBV3-2) and TRBJ1-2; D might be TRBD1 (5 bases). The germline CDR1 and CDR2 sequences are LGHDT and YNNKEL (reference sequence). The ends were cut back, 0 bases at V and 1 base at J, with 6 bases in the middle. The CDR3 is made up of 14 amino acids. CDR3 region: CASSQEGDNYGYTF. CDR3 bases: TGTGCCAGCAGCCAAGAAGGGGATAACTATGGCTACACCTTC.

The chain employs TRBV5-8 and TRBJ1-1, with 7 nucleotides matching TRBD1. The V segment lost 4 bases and the J segment 4 bases; nucleotides outside the gene matches: 4. The germline V gene has CDR1 SGHTS and CDR2 YDEGEE. The CDR3 runs to 13 residues. The CDR3 sequence: CASSRQGGTEAFF. In nucleotides, the CDR3 is TGTGCCAGCAGCAGACAGGGCGGCACTGAAGCTTTCTTT.

The chain employs TRBV9 and TRBJ2-2; TRBD1 matches at 8 bases. Trimming took 1 base from V and 6 from J; bases not matched to a gene: 5. The CDR3 contains 15 residues. From germline, CDR1 is SGDLS and CDR2 YYNGEE. The CDR3 nucleotides are TGTGCCAGCAGCGTATTGCAGGGGGCGTCCGGGGAGCTGTTTTTT. As protein: CASSVLQGASGELFF.

V usage is TRBV29-1 and J usage is TRBJ1-2; 7 positions agree with TRBD1. The CDR3 runs to 15 residues. CDR1 SQVTM and CDR2 ANQGSEA come from the germline V gene. V shed 8 bases and J 4 bases; nucleotides not matched to a gene: 16. The CDR3 DNA follows: TGCAGCTGGCGCGGGCGCCCACAGGGGATCTATGGCTACACCTTC. This translates into CSWRGRPQGIYGYTF.

This rearrangement joins TRBV3-1 (or the pseudogene TRBV3-2) to TRBJ1-6; TRBD1 matches at 7 bases. The CDR3 totals 17 residues. Germline V CDR1 and CDR2: LGHDT, YNNKEL (reference sequence). After removal of 6 bases from V and 5 bases from J, the junction contained 13 bases not matched to a gene. The CDR3 sequence: CASSVISGTAHNSPLHF. The CDR3 DNA sequence: TGTGCCAGCAGTGTCATTTCCGGGACAGCTCATAATTCACCCCTCCACTTT.

This clone was counted between two and nine times. Other DNA sequences of this sample code for an identical CDR3. This chain links TRBV30 with TRBJ2-5, with a weak D call TRBD1 (5 bases). The CDR3 has 12 residues. CDR1 and CDR2 (germline): GTSNPN, SVGIG (reference sequence). The V end was cut by 0 bases, the J end by 4 bases, with 6 bases between. As DNA, the CDR3 is TGTGCCTGGAGTGTGCAGGGAGAGACCCAGTACTTC. This translates into CAWSVQGETQYF.

V is TRBV11-3 and J is TRBJ2-1, with a tentative D call TRBD2 (6 bases). This CDR3 region has 16 residues. Trimming took 5 bases from V and 0 from J, leaving 14 bases between them. CDR1 SGHNT and CDR2 YENEEA come from the germline V gene. CDR3 region: CASSTSKGPSYNEQFF. For the CDR3, the DNA is TGTGCCAGCAGCACTAGCAAAGGGCCCTCCTACAATGAGCAGTTCTTC.

This rearrangement joins TRBV5-1 to TRBJ2-2; 7 bases agree with TRBD2. V gave up 2 bases and J gave up 6 bases; unmatched junction bases: 7. The germline V gene has CDR1 SGHRS and CDR2 YFSETQ. This CDR3 has 15 residues. The CDR3 DNA sequence: TGCGCCAGCAGCTTCCAGATGGCGGGGGCCGGGGAGCTGTTTTTT. Protein sequence: CASSFQMAGAGELFF.

This clone was observed many times. The chain is built from TRBV25-1 and TRBJ2-7; 10 positions agree with TRBD2. Losses at the gene ends were 3 bases for V and 3 bases for J; bases not matched to a gene: 8. Looked up from germline, CDR1 is MGHDK and CDR2 is SYGVNS. The CDR3 covers 16 residues. The CDR3 nucleotides read TGTGCCAGCAGTGAGCTAGGGACTAGCGTTGGCTACGAGCAGTACTTC. This encodes CASSELGTSVGYEQYF.

The V call is TRBV7-4, the J call TRBJ2-7, with D possibly TRBD1 on 5 matching bases. The CDR3 contains 14 residues. V lost 5 bases and J lost 3, with 14 bases in between. Germline V gene sequence: CDR1 SGHVT, CDR2 SQSDAQ. CDR3 amino acids: CASSMGRPGYEQYF. CDR3 bases: TGTGCCAGCAGCATGGGGCGGCCCGGCTACGAGCAGTACTTC.

V and J are TRBV15 and TRBJ1-4, with 8 positions matching TRBD1. Germline assignment: CDR1 LNHNV and CDR2 YYDKDF (reference sequence). V was clipped by 0 bases and J by 4 bases; unmatched bases: 4. CDR3 length: 16 residues. In DNA form, the CDR3 reads TGTGCCACCAGCAGAGAACGACAGGGGTTTAATGAAAAACTGTTTTTT. Its translation is CATSRERQGFNEKLFF.

The chain carries TRBV7-3 and TRBJ1-1, with TRBD1 as a possible D gene (5 bases). The CDR3 covers 13 residues. V shed 2 bases and J shed 4 bases, with 8 bases lying between them. The V gene's germline CDR1 is SGHTA and CDR2 FQGTGA. CDR3 DNA sequence: TGTGCCAGCAGCTTATATCAGGGCACTGAAGCTTTCTTT. Its protein product is CASSLYQGTEAFF.

The chain is built from TRBV28 and TRBJ1-4; a weak D match, TRBD1 (6 bases). From germline, CDR1 is MDHEN and CDR2 SYDVKM. This CDR3 has 15 residues. V lost 4 bases, J lost 8 bases, and 17 bases lay in between. The CDR3 region is CASSSPTGLREKLFF. CDR3 bases: TGTGCCAGCAGTTCCCCAACAGGGCTTAGAGAAAAACTGTTTTTT.

This clone was seen more than once but under ten times. J is TRBJ1-5 and V is TRBV28; a weak D match, TRBD1 (5 bases). CDR1 MDHEN and CDR2 SYDVKM come from the germline V gene. With 4 bases removed from V and 4 bases from J, the gap between germline ends came to 8 bases. The CDR3 has 13 residues. The CDR3 sequence is CASSWGRNQPQHF. In nucleotides, the CDR3 is TGTGCCAGCAGTTGGGGCAGGAATCAGCCCCAGCATTTT.

Here the CDR3 reads CASSQTESTVNTEAFF. CDR3 sequence (DNA): TGTGCCAGCAGCCAAACTGAATCTACAGTGAACACTGAAGCTTTCTTT. V gene TRBV7-9 combines with J gene TRBJ1-1, with D unresolved. The length of the CDR3 is 16 residues. Germline V gives CDR1 SEHNR, CDR2 FQNEAQ (reference sequence). Trimming pared 5 bases from V and 0 bases from J, leaving 16 bases between.

This chain uses TRBV4-1 with TRBJ2-3, with TRBD1 matching 11 bases. With V trimmed by 0 bases and J by 9 bases, 5 bases remained unmatched. The CDR3 totals 15 residues. The V gene's germline CDR1 is MGHRA and CDR2 YSYEKL. DNA of the CDR3: TGCGCCAGCAGCCAAGAGCCCCGGGACAGGGGGACGCAGTATTTT. Encoded protein: CASSQEPRDRGTQYF.

This clone was found once. The V and J genes are TRBV7-3 and TRBJ2-1, with TRBD2 as a possible D gene (5 bases). Trimming removed 0 bases from V and 1 base from J, with 13 bases in between. The CDR3 is made up of 17 amino acids. Germline V gives CDR1 SGHTA, CDR2 FQGTGA. The CDR3 region has the DNA TGTGCCAGCAGCTTAACGAGGGCGGGCCCTTCCTACAATGAGCAGTTCTTC. This sequence encodes CASSLTRAGPSYNEQFF.